The next 12 T cell receptor beta chains were all read from a single sample in a study of blood T cell repertoires in COVID-19. The table came from immunoSEQ multiplex PCR; TCRdb's copy has only in-frame clones and leaves some out. The table shows 100,000 to 150,000 clones, with roughly 89% occurring only once. Material: peripheral blood. These receptors were collected from a man aged 45 to 65 with active or convalescent COVID-19.

The J gene is TRBJ1-5, the V gene TRBV3-1 (or the pseudogene TRBV3-2); D gene uncertain. V shed 0 bases and J shed 4 bases, with 10 bases lying between them. Germline-derived CDR1 and CDR2 are LGHDT and YNNKEL (reference sequence). This CDR3 is built from 15 residues. The chain's CDR3 is CASSQDLSGNQPQHF. In DNA, the CDR3 is TGTGCCAGCAGCCAAGATCTCTCGGGGAATCAGCCCCAGCATTTT.

The V gene is TRBV24-1, the J gene TRBJ2-3; D may be TRBD2 (5 bases). With 9 bases removed from V and 0 bases from J, the gap between germline ends came to 15 bases. Per the germline V gene, CDR1 is KGHDR and CDR2 is SFDVKD. This CDR3 has 15 residues. The CDR3 is CATAKGRTSTDTQYF. CDR3 DNA sequence: TGTGCCACCGCTAAAGGGCGGACTAGCACAGATACGCAGTATTTT.

The chain uses TRBV5-5 and TRBJ2-2; TRBD1 agrees at 7 bases. V lost 7 bases, J lost 4 bases, and 10 bases stayed unmatched. The CDR3 has 15 residues. Germline CDR1 and CDR2: SGHKS and YYEKEE (reference sequence). This chain's CDR3 is CASRMLGGGTGELFF. The CDR3 DNA follows: TGTGCCAGCCGAATGCTAGGGGGCGGCACCGGGGAGCTGTTTTTT.

The rearrangement links TRBV18 to TRBJ1-5, with no clear D. Germline CDR1 and CDR2: KGHSH and LQKENI. The CDR3 length is 14 residues. V gave up 3 bases and J gave up 7 bases, with 13 bases separating them. CDR3 in amino acids: CASSPTGSHQPQHF. CDR3 bases: TGTGCCAGCTCACCGACCGGGAGCCACCAGCCCCAGCATTTT.

This clone has a single count. The chain joins TRBV19 to TRBJ2-3; tentatively, D is TRBD2 (7 bases). In germline, CDR1 is LNHDA, CDR2 SQIVND (reference sequence). Trimming shortened V by 6 bases and J by 6 bases, and 19 bases separated the two germline ends. CDR3 length: 15 amino acids. The chain's CDR3 is CASSRGAGISDTQYF. The DNA of the CDR3 is TGTGCCAGTAGCCGGGGGGCGGGGATTTCCGATACGCAGTATTTT.

The V gene is TRBV6-4, the J gene TRBJ1-6; unclear D gene. Per the germline V gene, CDR1 is MRHNA and CDR2 is SNTAGT. The CDR3 is 13 residues long. The V end lost 4 bases, the J end lost 6 bases, and 7 bases lay between the germline ends. CDR3 DNA sequence: TGTGCCAGCAGTGGGGAGATTAATTCACCCCTCCACTTT. It specifies CASSGEINSPLHF.

The V and J genes are TRBV6-6 and TRBJ1-5; 9 nucleotides agree with TRBD1. Germline values: CDR1 MNHNY, CDR2 SVGAGI (reference sequence). The CDR3 length is 14 residues. Trimming cost V 7 bases and J 7 bases; bases outside gene matches: 8. The CDR3, as DNA: TGTGCCAGCAACACACAGGGGGCACGCCAGCCCCAGCATTTT. Protein: CASNTQGARQPQHF.

CDR3 sequence: CASSLRTQMNTEAFF. The CDR3 coding sequence is TGCGCCAGCAGCCTTAGGACACAAATGAACACTGAAGCTTTCTTT. The rearrangement joins TRBV4-1 to TRBJ1-1, with a weak D call TRBD1 (5 bases). Germline assignment: CDR1 MGHRA and CDR2 YSYEKL. The CDR3 has 15 residues. V was cut by 4 bases and J by 0 bases, with 12 bases left in between.

The rearrangement uses TRBV10-3 and TRBJ1-5, with TRBD1 matching 9 bases. The CDR3 runs to 15 residues. Germline CDR1 ENHRY, CDR2 SYGVKD. V shed 11 bases, J shed 4 bases, and the junction held 12 bases outside the gene matches. The CDR3 region has the DNA TGTGCCGCCGGGGGGGACAGGGATGGGAATCAGCCCCAGCATTTT. It yields the protein CAAGGDRDGNQPQHF.

The chain combines TRBV5-4 with TRBJ1-4; TRBD1 agrees at 7 bases. Losses at the gene ends were 4 bases for V and 6 bases for J; bases not matched to a gene: 9. This CDR3 contains 15 residues. The germline gives CDR1 SGHNT, CDR2 YYREEE (reference sequence). The CDR3 is CASSSRGAGDEKLFF. DNA of the CDR3: TGTGCCAGCAGCAGCAGGGGGGCAGGTGATGAAAAACTGTTTTTT.

The gene calls are TRBV3-1 (or the pseudogene TRBV3-2) and TRBJ2-4; D gene uncertain. V gave up 6 bases and J gave up 1 base, with 7 bases separating them. The CDR3 is made up of 13 amino acids. Germline V gene data show CDR1 as LGHDT and CDR2 as YNNKEL (reference sequence). The CDR3 nucleotides are TGTGCCAGCAGAACATCGGCCAAAAACATTCAGTACTTC. Its protein is CASRTSAKNIQYF.

The rearrangement joins TRBV29-1 to TRBJ2-7; 7 bases fit TRBD1. This CDR3 is built from 12 residues. Germline CDR1 is SQVTM and CDR2 is ANQGSEA. V shed 7 bases and J 5 bases; nucleotides not matched to a gene: 8. The CDR3 DNA follows: TGCAGCGCCTCAGGGGGAGTTCACGAGCAGTACTTC. Translation: CSASGGVHEQYF.